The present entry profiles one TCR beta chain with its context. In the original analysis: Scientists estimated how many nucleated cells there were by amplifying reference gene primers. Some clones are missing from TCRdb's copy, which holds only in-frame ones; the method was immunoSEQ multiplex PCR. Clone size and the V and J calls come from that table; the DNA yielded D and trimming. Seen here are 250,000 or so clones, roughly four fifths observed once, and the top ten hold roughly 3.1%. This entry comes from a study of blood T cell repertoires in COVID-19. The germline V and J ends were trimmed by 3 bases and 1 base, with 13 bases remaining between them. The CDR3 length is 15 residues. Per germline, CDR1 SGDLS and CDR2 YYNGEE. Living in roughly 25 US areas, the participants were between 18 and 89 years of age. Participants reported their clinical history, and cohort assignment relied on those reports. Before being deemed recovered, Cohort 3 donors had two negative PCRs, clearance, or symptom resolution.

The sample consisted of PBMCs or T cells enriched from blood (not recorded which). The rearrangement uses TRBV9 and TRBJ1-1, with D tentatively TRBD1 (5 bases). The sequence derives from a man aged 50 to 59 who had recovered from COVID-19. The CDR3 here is CASSGLAGPNTEAFF. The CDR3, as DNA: TGTGCCAGCAGCGGGCTCGCAGGGCCGAACACTGAAGCTTTCTTT.